This paragraph covers one TCR beta chain sequence. Germline values: CDR1 SGHRS, CDR2 YFSETQ. CDR3 size: 14 residues. Germline trimming cut 5 bases from V and 5 bases from J; bases unmatched to any gene: 6. Using immunoSEQ multiplex PCR, the repertoire was profiled, and TCRdb retains in-frame clones only, with some absent. Of about 70,000 clones detected, about 80% appear once; the ten largest clones hold around a sixth. These data are taken from a study of blood T cell repertoires in COVID-19. The origin of this receptor is a man between 65 and 85 years old who had recovered from COVID-19. The chain links TRBV5-1 to TRBJ2-3; 9 nucleotides match TRBD2. Sequences were obtained from peripheral blood. The CDR3 here is CASRSGGREDTQYF. DNA of the CDR3: TGCGCCAGCAGGAGCGGGGGGCGGGAAGATACGCAGTATTTT.